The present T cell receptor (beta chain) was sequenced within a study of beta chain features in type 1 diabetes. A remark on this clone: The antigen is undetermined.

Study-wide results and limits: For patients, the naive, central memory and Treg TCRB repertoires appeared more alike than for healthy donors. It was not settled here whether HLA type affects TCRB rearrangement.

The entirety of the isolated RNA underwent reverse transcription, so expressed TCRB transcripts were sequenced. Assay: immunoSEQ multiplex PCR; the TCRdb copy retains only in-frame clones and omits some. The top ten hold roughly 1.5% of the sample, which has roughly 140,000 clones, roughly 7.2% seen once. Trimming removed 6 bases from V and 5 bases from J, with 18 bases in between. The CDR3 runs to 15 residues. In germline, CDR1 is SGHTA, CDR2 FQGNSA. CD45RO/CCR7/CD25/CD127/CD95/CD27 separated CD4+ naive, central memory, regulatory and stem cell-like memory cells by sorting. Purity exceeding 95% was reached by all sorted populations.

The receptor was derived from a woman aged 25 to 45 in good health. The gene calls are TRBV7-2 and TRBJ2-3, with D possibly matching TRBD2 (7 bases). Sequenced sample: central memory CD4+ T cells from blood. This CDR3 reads CASSPGGGRQDTQYF. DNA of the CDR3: TGTGCCAGCAGTCCGGGGGGCGGGAGACAAGATACGCAGTATTTT.